The 20 T cell receptor beta chains below all came from one sample that was sequenced in a study of cytotoxic CD8 clonotypes in ibrutinib-treated CLL. The assay was immunoSEQ multiplex PCR, and TCRdb's table has in-frame clones only and misses some. Here the sample spans around 97,000 clones, around 80% being singletons. The sample here was PBMCs, taken after 12 months of ibrutinib treatment. All receptors come from a human donor with chronic lymphocytic leukemia.

The chain couples TRBV2 to TRBJ2-6; D remains unclear. CDR3 length equals 16 residues. CDR1 and CDR2 (germline): SNHLY, FYNNEI. With 6 bases removed from V and 4 bases from J, the gap between germline ends came to 16 bases. The CDR3 region is CASSDPRRSGANVLTF. The CDR3 DNA follows: TGTGCCAGCAGCGATCCTCGTCGTTCAGGGGCCAACGTCCTGACTTTC.

The V and J genes are TRBV5-6 and TRBJ2-7; tentatively, D is TRBD2 (6 bases). The CDR3 runs 12 residues. V gave up 6 bases and J gave up 3 bases, with 10 bases separating them. Looked up from germline, CDR1 is SGHDT and CDR2 is YYEEEE. The CDR3 bases are TGTGCCAGCAACCTAGCGTACTACGAGCAGTACTTC. It yields the protein CASNLAYYEQYF.

This chain links TRBV10-2 with TRBJ1-2; D is uncertain. This CDR3 has 15 residues. V was cut by 2 bases and J by 0 bases, with 10 bases left in between. CDR1 and CDR2 (germline): WSHSY, SAAADI. The chain's CDR3 is CASSERAQANYGYTF. As DNA, the CDR3 is TGCGCCAGCAGTGAGCGGGCCCAAGCTAACTATGGCTACACCTTC.

The rearrangement joins TRBV15 to TRBJ1-6, with a possible D match to TRBD1 (5 bases). The germline V gene has CDR1 LNHNV and CDR2 YYDKDF (reference sequence). The V end lost 4 bases, the J end lost 2 bases, and 9 bases lay between the germline ends. The length of the CDR3 is 15 residues. CDR3 DNA sequence: TGTGCCACCAGCACGGGGGAGCCCTATAATTCACCCCTCCACTTT. Protein sequence: CATSTGEPYNSPLHF.

This chain connects TRBV4-1 to TRBJ2-6; 7 bases align to TRBD1. Germline CDR1 and CDR2: MGHRA and YSYEKL. Trimming took 0 bases from V and 0 from J; bases not matched to a gene: 5. The CDR3 runs 18 residues. CDR3 coding DNA: TGCGCCAGCAGCCAAGAAGGGACAGATTACTCTGGGGCCAACGTCCTGACTTTC. This codes for CASSQEGTDYSGANVLTF.

This clone was detected once. This chain links TRBV7-2 with TRBJ2-3; 8 nucleotides line up with TRBD2. Germline values: CDR1 SGHTA, CDR2 FQGNSA. The CDR3 is made up of 16 amino acids. The J segment lost 5 bases and the V segment lost 5 bases, leaving 12 bases of the junction unmatched. The CDR3 DNA sequence: TGTGCCAGCAGCGCCCGGAGCGGGGGCGGGGGAGATACGCAGTATTTT. This encodes CASSARSGGGGDTQYF. Full variable domain (rest looked up from reference TRBV7-2 and TRBJ2-3): GAGVSQSPSNKVTEKGKDVELRCDPISGHTALYWYRQSLGQGLEFLIYFQGNSAPDKSGLPSDRFSAERTGGSVSTLTIQRTQQEDSAVYLCASSARSGGGGDTQYFGPGTRLTVL.

The J gene is TRBJ2-2, the V gene TRBV7-9; 10 bases map to TRBD2. The CDR3 runs to 17 residues. The V gene end was trimmed by 5 bases and the J gene end by 0 bases; junction bases not matched to a gene: 6. Germline CDR1 is SEHNR and CDR2 is FQNEAQ (reference sequence). DNA of the CDR3: TGTGCCAGCAGCCGTCAGCGGGGGGGCCCGAACACCGGGGAGCTGTTTTTT. Translation: CASSRQRGGPNTGELFF.

The V gene is TRBV21-1, the J gene TRBJ2-7. TRBV21-1 is flagged as a pseudogene. CDR3 length: 14 residues. This CDR3 reads CASSKRDRAVEQYF. The CDR3 DNA reads TGTGCCAGCAGCAAAAGGGATAGAGCAGTCGAGCAGTACTTC.

This chain joins TRBV5-1 and TRBJ1-5, with no clear D. CDR1 and CDR2 from the germline V gene are SGHRS and YFSETQ. This CDR3 is 14 amino acids long. Trimming removed 0 bases from V and 2 bases from J, with 6 bases in between. The CDR3 loop reads CASSLGSGNQPQHF. The CDR3 DNA sequence: TGCGCCAGCAGCTTGGGTTCGGGCAATCAGCCCCAGCATTTT.

This clone was counted many times. The CDR3 spells CASSLREGGNQPQHF. The CDR3 DNA is TGTGCCAGCAGCTTGAGGGAAGGGGGCAATCAGCCCCAGCATTTT. The chain uses TRBV7-8 and TRBJ1-5; D may be TRBD1 (5 bases). This CDR3 is 15 amino acids long. CDR1 is SGHVS and CDR2 is FQNEAQ in the germline V gene. Trimming removed 3 bases from V and 2 bases from J, with 11 bases in between.

This clone was seen a handful of times. The rearrangement uses TRBV6-1 and TRBJ1-5, with 9 bases that match TRBD1. The CDR3 totals 15 residues. The junction had 10 bases not matched to a gene; V was cut back by 6 bases and J by 7 bases. The germline V gene has CDR1 MNHNS and CDR2 SASEGT. This CDR3 is CASRLHRGRLQPQHF. The CDR3 DNA reads as TGTGCCAGCAGATTACACAGGGGGCGCTTACAGCCCCAGCATTTT.

The chain is built from TRBV19 and TRBJ1-5; D unclear. V lost 3 bases and J 5 bases, leaving 5 bases between the germline ends. CDR1 LNHDA and CDR2 SQIVND come from the germline V gene (reference sequence). The CDR3 loop spans 12 amino acids. The CDR3 sequence is CASSIYDQPQHF. In nucleotides, the CDR3 is TGTGCCAGTAGTATTTATGATCAGCCCCAGCATTTT.

The chain combines TRBV7-8 with TRBJ2-7; 7 bases match TRBD2. This CDR3 comprises 16 residues. Trimming took 4 bases from V and 5 from J; bases not matched to a gene: 14. CDR1 SGHVS and CDR2 FQNEAQ come from the germline V gene. The CDR3 sequence is CASSSLGPGGVDEQYF. CDR3 sequence (DNA): TGTGCCAGCAGCTCCCTAGGGCCTGGGGGGGTAGACGAGCAGTACTTC.

V and J are TRBV4-2 and TRBJ1-3; a possible D gene is TRBD1 (6 bases). Germline loops: CDR1 LGHNA, CDR2 YNFKEQ. Trimming took 0 bases from V and 3 from J, leaving 12 bases between them. The CDR3 sequence is 16 residues long. This chain's CDR3 is CASSQERGGGGNTIYF. The CDR3 DNA reads TGTGCCAGCAGCCAAGAACGAGGGGGAGGTGGAAACACCATATATTTT.

This chain connects TRBV30 to TRBJ2-7, with D perhaps matching TRBD2 (6 bases). Germline CDR1 GTSNPN, CDR2 SVGIG (reference sequence). V lost 8 bases and J lost 2, with 19 bases in between. The CDR3 is 14 amino acids. The CDR3 here is CAGMLGGSTYEQYF. The CDR3 region has the DNA TGTGCCGGAATGTTGGGGGGAAGTACCTACGAGCAGTACTTC.

J is TRBJ1-1 and V is TRBV6-1; D may be TRBD1 (5 bases). Trimming shortened V by 7 bases and J by 4 bases, and 13 bases separated the two germline ends. This CDR3 is 13 amino acids long. The germline V gene has CDR1 MNHNS and CDR2 SASEGT. The DNA for the CDR3 is TGTGCCAGCAACAGGTGGGGAAGCACTGAAGCTTTCTTT. This translates into CASNRWGSTEAFF.

This clone was seen only a few times. The chain recombines TRBV5-6 with TRBJ1-4, with 7 bases aligning to TRBD1. Germline CDR1 SGHDT, CDR2 YYEEEE. V lost 5 bases to trimming and J lost 7 bases; unmatched junction nucleotides: 2. This CDR3 spans 12 amino acids. CDR3 DNA: TGTGCCAGCAGTTGGGACAGTGAAAAACTGTTTTTT. Its protein is CASSWDSEKLFF.

This clone has only one observation. V and J are TRBV9 and TRBJ2-2, with 7 bases that match TRBD1. This CDR3 is built from 16 residues. The V segment lost 4 bases and the J segment 4 bases; nucleotides outside the gene matches: 10. In germline, CDR1 is SGDLS, CDR2 YYNGEE. CDR3 residues: CASSPRQGGSTGELFF. The DNA of the CDR3 is TGTGCCAGCAGCCCCCGACAGGGCGGTAGCACCGGGGAGCTGTTTTTT. Supplemented by reference TRBV9 and TRBJ2-2, the full variable domain reads DSGVTQTPKHLITATGQRVTLRCSPRSGDLSVYWYQQSLDQGLQFLIQYYNGEERAKGNILERFSAQQFPDLHSELNLSSLELGDSALYFCASSPRQGGSTGELFFGEGSRLTVL.

CDR3 loop: CASSGGKGDSPLHF. The CDR3 bases are TGTGCCAGCAGTGGGGGGAAAGGGGATTCACCCCTCCACTTT. The chain recombines TRBV6-6 with TRBJ1-6; D perhaps matches TRBD1 (5 bases). CDR3 length equals 14 residues. V was pared by 5 bases and J by 8 bases, with 13 bases between. CDR1 MNHNY and CDR2 SVGAGI come from the germline V gene (reference sequence).

The chain has TRBV30 and TRBJ1-1; D perhaps matches TRBD1 (6 bases). V shed 3 bases and J shed 8 bases, with 19 bases lying between them. Germline CDR1 is GTSNPN and CDR2 is SVGIG (reference sequence). The CDR3 totals 14 residues. CDR3 amino acids: CAWSRGQGGEEAFF. The CDR3 nucleotides read TGTGCCTGGAGCAGGGGTCAGGGCGGAGAAGAAGCTTTCTTT.